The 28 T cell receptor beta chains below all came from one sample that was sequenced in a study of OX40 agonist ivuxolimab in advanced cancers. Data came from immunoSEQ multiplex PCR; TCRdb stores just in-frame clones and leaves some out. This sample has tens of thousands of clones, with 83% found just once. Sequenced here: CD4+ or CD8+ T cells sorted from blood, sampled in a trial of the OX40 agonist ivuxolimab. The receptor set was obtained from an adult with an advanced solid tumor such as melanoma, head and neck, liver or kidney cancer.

CDR3 bases: TGTGCCAGCAGCAAAGAGGATAGGCACAGATTGAACACTGAAGCTTTCTTT. Its protein product is CASSKEDRHRLNTEAFF. This chain links TRBV21-1 with TRBJ1-1; the D segment call TRBD1 is taken from the table without a DNA check. TRBV21-1 is deemed a pseudogene. The CDR3 contains 17 residues.

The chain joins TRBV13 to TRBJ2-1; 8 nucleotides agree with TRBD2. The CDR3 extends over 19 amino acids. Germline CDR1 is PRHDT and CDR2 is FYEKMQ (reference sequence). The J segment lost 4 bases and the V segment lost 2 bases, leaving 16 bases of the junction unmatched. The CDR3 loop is CASSLSPPIYSGIYNEQFF. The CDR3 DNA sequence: TGTGCCAGCAGCTTATCCCCCCCAATATATAGCGGGATTTACAATGAGCAGTTCTTC.

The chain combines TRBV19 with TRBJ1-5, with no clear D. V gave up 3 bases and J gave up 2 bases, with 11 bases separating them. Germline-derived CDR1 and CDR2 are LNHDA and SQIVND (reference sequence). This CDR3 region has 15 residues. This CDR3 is CASSIQGKGNQPQHF. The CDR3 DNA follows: TGTGCCAGTAGTATCCAAGGGAAGGGCAATCAGCCCCAGCATTTT.

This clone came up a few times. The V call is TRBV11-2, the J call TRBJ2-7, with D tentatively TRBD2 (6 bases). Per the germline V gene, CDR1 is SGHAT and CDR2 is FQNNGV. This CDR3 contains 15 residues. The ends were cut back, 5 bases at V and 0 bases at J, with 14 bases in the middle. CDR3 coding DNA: TGTGCCAGCAGCCCCCTAGCGCTTAGCTCCTACGAGCAGTACTTC. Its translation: CASSPLALSSYEQYF.

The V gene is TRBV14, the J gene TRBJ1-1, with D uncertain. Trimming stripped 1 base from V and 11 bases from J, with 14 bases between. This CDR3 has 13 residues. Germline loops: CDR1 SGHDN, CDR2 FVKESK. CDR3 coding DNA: TGTGCCAGCAGCCAAGTGCCCCACGGCCGGGCTTTCTTT. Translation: CASSQVPHGRAFF.

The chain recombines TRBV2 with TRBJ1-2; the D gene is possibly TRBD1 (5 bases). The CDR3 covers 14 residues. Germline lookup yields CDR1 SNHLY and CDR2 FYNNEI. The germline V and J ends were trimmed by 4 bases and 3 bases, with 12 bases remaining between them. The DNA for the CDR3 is TGTGCCAGCAGTGCAGGCAGGGTAGACTATGGCTACACCTTC. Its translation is CASSAGRVDYGYTF.

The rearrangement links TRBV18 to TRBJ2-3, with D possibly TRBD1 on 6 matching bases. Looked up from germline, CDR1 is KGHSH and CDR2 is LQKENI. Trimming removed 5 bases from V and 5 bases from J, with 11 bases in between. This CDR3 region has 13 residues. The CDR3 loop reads CASSAQQGDTQYF. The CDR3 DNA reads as TGTGCCAGCTCAGCACAACAGGGAGATACGCAGTATTTT.

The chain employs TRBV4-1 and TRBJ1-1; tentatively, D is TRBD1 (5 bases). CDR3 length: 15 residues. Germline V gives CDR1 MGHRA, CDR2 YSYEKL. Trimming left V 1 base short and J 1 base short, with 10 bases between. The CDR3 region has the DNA TGCGCCAGCAGCCAAGGGTGGGGCGCGAACACTGAAGCTTTCTTT. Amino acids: CASSQGWGANTEAFF.

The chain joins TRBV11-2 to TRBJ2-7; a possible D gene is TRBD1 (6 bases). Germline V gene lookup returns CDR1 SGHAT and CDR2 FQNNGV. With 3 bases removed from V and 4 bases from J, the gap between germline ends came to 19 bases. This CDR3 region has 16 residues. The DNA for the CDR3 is TGTGCCAGCAGCTTGAGGACCCAGGGGAAGTGGTACGAGCAGTACTTC. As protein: CASSLRTQGKWYEQYF.

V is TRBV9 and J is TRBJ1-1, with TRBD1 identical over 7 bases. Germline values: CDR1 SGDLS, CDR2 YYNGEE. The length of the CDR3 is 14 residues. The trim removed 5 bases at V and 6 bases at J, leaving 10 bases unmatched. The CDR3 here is CASSLTGRSAEAFF. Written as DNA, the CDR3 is TGTGCCAGCAGTCTGACAGGGAGGTCGGCTGAAGCTTTCTTT.

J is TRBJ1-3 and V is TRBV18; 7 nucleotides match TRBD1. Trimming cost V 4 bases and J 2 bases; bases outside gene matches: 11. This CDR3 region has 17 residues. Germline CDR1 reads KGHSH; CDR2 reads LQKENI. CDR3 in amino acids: CASSQYTGTDTGNTIYF. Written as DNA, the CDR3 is TGTGCCAGCTCACAATACACCGGGACAGACACTGGAAACACCATATATTTT.

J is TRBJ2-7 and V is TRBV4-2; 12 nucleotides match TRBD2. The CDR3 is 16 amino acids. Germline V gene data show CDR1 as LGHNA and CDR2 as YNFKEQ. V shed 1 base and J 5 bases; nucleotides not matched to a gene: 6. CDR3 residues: CASSQVGTSGYNEQYF. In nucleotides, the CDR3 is TGTGCCAGCAGCCAAGTTGGGACTAGCGGGTACAACGAGCAGTACTTC.

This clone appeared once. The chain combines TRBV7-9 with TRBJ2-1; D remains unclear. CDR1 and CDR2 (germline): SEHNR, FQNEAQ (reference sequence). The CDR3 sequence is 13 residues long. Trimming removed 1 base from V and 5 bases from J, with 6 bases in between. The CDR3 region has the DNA TGTGCCAGCAGCTTAGGGGCAAACAATGAGCAGTTCTTC. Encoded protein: CASSLGANNEQFF.

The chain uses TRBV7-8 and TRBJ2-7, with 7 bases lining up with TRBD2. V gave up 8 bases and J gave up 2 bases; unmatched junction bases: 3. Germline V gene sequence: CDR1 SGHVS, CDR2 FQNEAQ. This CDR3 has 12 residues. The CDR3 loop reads CASGRGTYEQYF. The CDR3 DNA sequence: TGTGCCAGCGGGCGGGGGACCTACGAGCAGTACTTC.

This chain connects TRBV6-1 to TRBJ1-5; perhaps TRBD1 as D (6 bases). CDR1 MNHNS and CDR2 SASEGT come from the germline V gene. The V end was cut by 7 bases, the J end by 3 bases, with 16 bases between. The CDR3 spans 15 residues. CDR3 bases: TGTGCCAGCACCCCTGGGGGGGGCCCCAATCAGCCCCAGCATTTT. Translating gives CASTPGGGPNQPQHF.

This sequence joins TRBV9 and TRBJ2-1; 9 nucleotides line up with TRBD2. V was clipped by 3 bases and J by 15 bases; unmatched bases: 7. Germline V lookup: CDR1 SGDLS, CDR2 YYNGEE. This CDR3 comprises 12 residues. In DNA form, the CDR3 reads TGTGCCAGCAGCGCAGGGGGGACTAGCCCGTTCTTC. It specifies CASSAGGTSPFF.

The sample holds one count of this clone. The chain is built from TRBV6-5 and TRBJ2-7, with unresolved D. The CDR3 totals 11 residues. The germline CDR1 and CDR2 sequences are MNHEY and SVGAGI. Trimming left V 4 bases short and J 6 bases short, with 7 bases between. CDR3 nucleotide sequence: TGTGCCAGCAGTTTTGCTTCCGAGCAGTACTTC. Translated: CASSFASEQYF.

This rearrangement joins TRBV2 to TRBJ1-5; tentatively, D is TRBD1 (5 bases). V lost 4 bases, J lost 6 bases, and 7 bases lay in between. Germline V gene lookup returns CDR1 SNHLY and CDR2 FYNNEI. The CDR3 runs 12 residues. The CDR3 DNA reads TGTGCCAGCAGTGGAGGGGTTCAGCCCCAGCATTTT. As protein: CASSGGVQPQHF.

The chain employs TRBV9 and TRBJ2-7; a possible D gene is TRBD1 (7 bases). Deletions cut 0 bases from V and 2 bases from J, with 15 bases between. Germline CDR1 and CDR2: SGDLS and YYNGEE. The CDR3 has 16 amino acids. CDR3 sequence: CASSVGMEGAAYEQYF. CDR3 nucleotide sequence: TGTGCCAGCAGCGTAGGGATGGAGGGGGCAGCCTACGAGCAGTACTTC.

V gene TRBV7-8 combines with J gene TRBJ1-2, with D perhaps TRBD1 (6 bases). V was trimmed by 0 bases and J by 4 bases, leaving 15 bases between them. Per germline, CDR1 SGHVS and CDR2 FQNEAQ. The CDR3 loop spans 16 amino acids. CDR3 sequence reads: CASSLAEDPGAYGYTF. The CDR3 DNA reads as TGTGCCAGCAGCTTAGCGGAGGACCCGGGGGCCTATGGCTACACCTTC.

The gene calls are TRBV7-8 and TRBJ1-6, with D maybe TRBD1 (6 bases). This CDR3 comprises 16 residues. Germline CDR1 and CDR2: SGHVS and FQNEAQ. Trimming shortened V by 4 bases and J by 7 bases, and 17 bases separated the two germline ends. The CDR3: CASSYNYRVGNSPLHF. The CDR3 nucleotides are TGTGCCAGCAGCTATAATTACAGGGTTGGGAATTCACCCCTCCACTTT.

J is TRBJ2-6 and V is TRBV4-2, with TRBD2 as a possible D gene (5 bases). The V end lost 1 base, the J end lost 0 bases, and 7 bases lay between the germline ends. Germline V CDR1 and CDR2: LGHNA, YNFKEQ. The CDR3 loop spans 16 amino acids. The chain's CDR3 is CASSQAAGSGANVLTF. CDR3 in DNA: TGTGCCAGCAGCCAAGCGGCGGGCTCTGGGGCCAACGTCCTGACTTTC.

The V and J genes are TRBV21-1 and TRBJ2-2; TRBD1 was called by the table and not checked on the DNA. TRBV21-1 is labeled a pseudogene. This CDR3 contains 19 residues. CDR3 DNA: TGTGCCAGCAGCAAAGGTCCGGGACAGGGGGTCGCGAACACCGGGGAGCTGTTTTTT. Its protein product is CASSKGPGQGVANTGELFF.

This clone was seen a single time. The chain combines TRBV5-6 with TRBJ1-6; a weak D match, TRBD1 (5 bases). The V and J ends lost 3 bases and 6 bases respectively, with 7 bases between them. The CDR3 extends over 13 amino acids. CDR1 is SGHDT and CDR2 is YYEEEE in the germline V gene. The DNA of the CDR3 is TGTGCCAGCAGCTGGGACCTTAATTCACCCCTCCACTTT. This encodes CASSWDLNSPLHF. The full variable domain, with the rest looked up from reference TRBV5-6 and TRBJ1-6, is DAGVTQSPTHLIKTRGQQVTLRCSPKSGHDTVSWYQQALGQGPQFIFQYYEEEERQRGNFPDRFSGHQFPNYSSELNVNALLLGDSALYLCASSWDLNSPLHFGNGTRLTVT.

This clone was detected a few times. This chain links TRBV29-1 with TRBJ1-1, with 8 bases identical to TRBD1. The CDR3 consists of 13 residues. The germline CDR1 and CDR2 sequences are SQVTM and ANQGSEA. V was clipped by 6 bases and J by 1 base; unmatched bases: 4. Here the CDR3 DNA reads TGCAGCGTCGCCGGACAGGGGAACACTGAAGCTTTCTTT. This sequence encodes CSVAGQGNTEAFF.

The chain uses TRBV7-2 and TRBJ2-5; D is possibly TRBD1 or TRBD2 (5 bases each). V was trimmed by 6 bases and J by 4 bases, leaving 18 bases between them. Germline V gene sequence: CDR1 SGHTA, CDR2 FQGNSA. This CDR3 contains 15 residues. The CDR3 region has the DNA TGTGCCAGCAGTCACGGGGCTGCCGTTCGAGAGACCCAGTACTTC. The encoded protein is CASSHGAAVRETQYF.

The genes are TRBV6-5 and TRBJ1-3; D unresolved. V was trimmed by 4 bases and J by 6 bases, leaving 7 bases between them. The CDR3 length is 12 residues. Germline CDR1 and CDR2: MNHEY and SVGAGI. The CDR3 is CASSLGLNTIYF. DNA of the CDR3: TGTGCCAGCAGTTTGGGTCTAAACACCATATATTTT.

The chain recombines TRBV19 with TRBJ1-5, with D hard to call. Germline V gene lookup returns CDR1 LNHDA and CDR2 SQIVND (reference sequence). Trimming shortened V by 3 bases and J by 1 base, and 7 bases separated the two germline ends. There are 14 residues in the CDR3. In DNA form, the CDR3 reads TGTGCCAGTAGTATGGTGGACAGCAATCAGCCCCAGCATTTT. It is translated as CASSMVDSNQPQHF.